These T cell receptor beta chains were read from a single sample in a study of blood T cell repertoires in COVID-19. Some clones are missing from TCRdb's copy, which holds only in-frame ones; the method was immunoSEQ multiplex PCR. The sample lists about 110,000 clones; 80% to 90% were seen once. The sequenced material came from peripheral blood. These receptors were collected from a woman of 80 years or more with active or convalescent COVID-19. The CDR3 runs from the conserved cysteine through the conserved F or W. Fields, in order: V gene, CDR3 length, J gene, D gene, clone size, CDR3 DNA, CDR3 protein. A D gene is named only where the DNA matches it firmly. Clone size is shown for a subset of rows, as once, few, many or a class of expanded clone.

TRBV2	17	TRBJ1-2	TRBD1	NA	TGTGCCAGCAGTGAGATTCTGAGGGACAGCTATCACTATGGCTACACCTTC	CASSEILRDSYHYGYTF
TRBV7-9	14	TRBJ2-2	TRBD1	few	TGTGCCAGCAGCTTAGTAGGGGGCCCCGGGGAGCTGTTTTTT	CASSLVGGPGELFF
TRBV20-1	14	TRBJ1-5	NA	NA	TGCAGTGCTAGTCCCGGGGATAGCAATCAGCCCCAGCATTTT	CSASPGDSNQPQHF
TRBV28	13	TRBJ1-1	TRBD1	NA	TGTGCCAGCAGCAACAGGGGGGTAACTGAAGCTTTCTTT	CASSNRGVTEAFF
TRBV2	15	TRBJ1-1	TRBD1	NA	TGTGCCAGCAGGGGGGACAGGGGGCGGACCACTGAAGCTTTCTTT	CASRGDRGRTTEAFF
TRBV11-2	14	TRBJ2-5	NA	NA	TGTGCCAGCAGCCCGCAGGGGTACCAAGAGACCCAGTACTTC	CASSPQGYQETQYF
TRBV5-1	16	TRBJ2-2	NA	NA	TGCGCCAGCAGCTTGGCCGTAGACTCCAACACCGGGGAGCTGTTTTTT	CASSLAVDSNTGELFF
TRBV4-1	13	TRBJ1-2	TRBD1	NA	TGCGCCAGCAGTCAGGGACAGGGCTATGGCTACACCTTC	CASSQGQGYGYTF
TRBV11-2	13	TRBJ2-5	NA	NA	TGTGCCAGCAGTCGCAACAGGGCGGAGACCCAGTACTTC	CASSRNRAETQYF
TRBV21-1	17	TRBJ2-6	NA	NA	TGTGCCAGCAGCAAAGGAGAGGGTTTCGGAGGGGCCAACGTCCTGACTTTC	CASSKGEGFGGANVLTF
TRBV2	14	TRBJ2-1	NA	NA	TGTGCCAGCAGGTGGCAGGGGTCCGGAACGGAGCAGTTCTTC	CASRWQGSGTEQFF
TRBV29-1	11	TRBJ2-7	NA	NA	TGCAGCGTCGGGACTTTTTACGAGCAGTACTTC	CSVGTFYEQYF
TRBV5-1	14	TRBJ1-1	NA	NA	TGCGCCAGCAGCTTACGGGGGGCCAACACTGAAGCTTTCTTT	CASSLRGANTEAFF
TRBV7-9	15	TRBJ1-6	NA	NA	TGTGCCAGCAGCTTACAGGACAGCTATAATTCACCCCTCCACTTT	CASSLQDSYNSPLHF
TRBV6-5	14	TRBJ2-1	TRBD2	NA	TGTGCCAGCAGTTACGCGGGAGGGGGCGATGAGCAGTTCTTC	CASSYAGGGDEQFF
TRBV7-2	15	TRBJ2-7	TRBD2	NA	TGTGCCAGCAGCTCCGGCCCCAAAGCGGGAGGCGAGCAGTACTTC	CASSSGPKAGGEQYF
TRBV2	13	TRBJ1-3	NA	NA	TGTGCCAGCAGTCTGTACTCTGGAAACACCATATATTTT	CASSLYSGNTIYF
TRBV7-9	15	TRBJ1-2	NA	NA	TGTGCCAGCAGCTTATTTGGCGGCACCTCCTATGGCTACACCTTC	CASSLFGGTSYGYTF
TRBV5-1	16	TRBJ2-5	TRBD2	NA	TGCGCCAGCAGCTTGAGCACTAGCGGGAGGAGAGAGACCCAGTACTTC	CASSLSTSGRRETQYF
TRBV28	16	TRBJ1-5	NA	once	TGTGCCAGCAGTTTAGGTAGTTCGTATAGCAATCAGCCCCAGCATTTT	CASSLGSSYSNQPQHF
TRBV5-8	16	TRBJ2-1	NA	NA	TGTGCCAGCAGCCCGAGACAGGCGAGCTCCTACAATGAGCAGTTCTTC	CASSPRQASSYNEQFF
TRBV6-5	15	TRBJ2-1	TRBD1	NA	TGTGCCAGCAGTTATCTACAGGGGCGCGGGAATGAGCAGTTCTTC	CASSYLQGRGNEQFF
TRBV5-1	17	TRBJ2-7	NA	once	TGCGCCAGCAGCTTGGGGCCCCGCAGGGCGAGCTCCTACGAGCAGTACTTC	CASSLGPRRASSYEQYF
TRBV10-3	15	TRBJ2-3	NA	NA	TGTGCCATCAGTGAGTCATCCCTTAGCACAGATACGCAGTATTTT	CAISESSLSTDTQYF
TRBV27	14	TRBJ2-7	TRBD1	NA	TGTGCCAGCAGTGATGTACAGGGGATCTACGAGCAGTACTTC	CASSDVQGIYEQYF
TRBV7-9	14	TRBJ1-4	NA	NA	TGTGCCAGCAGCTTAGGTTCGGAGGAGGAAAAACTGTTTTTT	CASSLGSEEEKLFF
TRBV2	15	TRBJ2-5	TRBD1	NA	TGTGCCAGCAGCCAGGGACAGGGACTCAGGGAGACCCAGTACTTC	CASSQGQGLRETQYF
TRBV5-6	16	TRBJ1-4	TRBD1	NA	TGTGCCAGCAGCCTCCAGGGGGCGCCTGGGGCCGAAAAACTGTTTTTT	CASSLQGAPGAEKLFF
TRBV4-1	20	TRBJ2-2	TRBD2	NA	TGCGCCAGCAGCCAAGATCTAAACTCAGGACTAGCGCCGAACACCGGGGAGCTGTTTTTT	CASSQDLNSGLAPNTGELFF
TRBV6-6	13	TRBJ1-5	TRBD1	few	TGTGCCACGTGGCAGGGGGGCCGTCAGCCCCAGCATTTT	CATWQGGRQPQHF
TRBV6-1	15	TRBJ2-5	TRBD1	NA	TGTGCCAGCAGTGAACAGGACAGGGGAGCACAGACCCAGTACTTC	CASSEQDRGAQTQYF
TRBV19	16	TRBJ2-1	TRBD2	NA	TGTGCCAGTAGTACAAAACTAGCGGGAGGGCCGATTGAGCAGTTCTTC	CASSTKLAGGPIEQFF
TRBV2	13	TRBJ1-1	NA	NA	TGTGCCAGCAGATTGGAGGGGAACACTGAAGCTTTCTTT	CASRLEGNTEAFF